This paragraph reports one T cell receptor (beta chain). Its antigen is not known. The same CDR3 arises from other DNA sequences in this sample as well. The CDR3 is 16 amino acids. V was trimmed by 3 bases and J by 0 bases, leaving 12 bases between them. Germline V gives CDR1 KGHSH, CDR2 LQKENI. Measured with immunoSEQ multiplex PCR; TCRdb has only the in-frame clones, and not every one. The repertoire holds about 50,000 clones, just under 75% seen once, with approximately 16% in the top ten. The entry originates in a study of PD-1 blockade in classical Hodgkin lymphoma. All the patients suffered relapse after autologous stem cell transplantation, and brentuximab vedotin exposure differed. Study observations and caveats: Whatever underlies the repertoire differences (possibly disease activity or prior therapy) remains undefined. Researchers reported that CD4+ TCR diversity, though not CD8+, rose significantly by C4D1. Prior to therapy, complete responders displayed diversity much like that of newly diagnosed patients.

J is TRBJ1-5 and V is TRBV18; D may be TRBD1 (5 bases). The sample consisted of peripheral blood mononuclear cells (PBMCs), taken before the second cycle of nivolumab. The receptor's source is a human donor with classical Hodgkin lymphoma. CDR3 region: CASSPGTVYSNQPQHF. The CDR3 nucleotides read TGTGCCAGCTCACCCGGGACCGTGTATAGCAATCAGCCCCAGCATTTT. The full variable domain, completed using reference TRBV18 and TRBJ1-5, is NAGVMQNPRHLVRRRGQEARLRCSPMKGHSHVYWYRQLPEEGLKFMVYLQKENIIDESGMPKERFSAEFPKEGPSILRIQQVVRGDSAAYFCASSPGTVYSNQPQHFGDGTRLSIL.